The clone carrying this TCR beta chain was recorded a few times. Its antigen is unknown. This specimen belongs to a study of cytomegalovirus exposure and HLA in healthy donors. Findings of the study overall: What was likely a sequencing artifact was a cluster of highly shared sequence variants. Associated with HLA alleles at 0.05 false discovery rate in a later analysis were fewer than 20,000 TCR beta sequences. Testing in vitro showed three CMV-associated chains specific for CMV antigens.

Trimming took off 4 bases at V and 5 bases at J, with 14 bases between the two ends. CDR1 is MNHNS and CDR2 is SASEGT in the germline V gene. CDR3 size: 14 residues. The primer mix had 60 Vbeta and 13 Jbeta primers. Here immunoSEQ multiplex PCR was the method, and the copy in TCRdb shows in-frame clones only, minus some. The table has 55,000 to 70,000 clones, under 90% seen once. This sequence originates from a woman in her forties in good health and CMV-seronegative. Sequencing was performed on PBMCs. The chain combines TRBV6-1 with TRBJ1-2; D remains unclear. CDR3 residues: CASSAVRQTYGYTF. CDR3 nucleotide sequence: TGTGCCAGCAGTGCAGTACGGCAGACATATGGCTACACCTTC.